This T cell receptor beta chain was observed in a study of shared clonotypes between healthy human individuals (dated by TCRdb to the early 2020s). Concerning the study at large: A couple of women and a few men aged 18 to 49 years were included in the cohort. Libraries were prepared and TCR repertoires were sequenced by different laboratories using diverse techniques, in order to increase sequencing depth and limit assay-specific biases. To estimate repertoire size and how much clonotype sharing occurs between individuals, the study deeply sequenced the blood TCR repertoires of five healthy adults. Between about 0.9 and 8.9 billion PBMCs per donor were obtained by leukapheresis. For each donor, three plates each were used for CD4 naive and CD4 memory, two plates were used for CD8 naive, and one plate was used for CD8 memory.

TCR CDR3 regions were amplified from genomic DNA by multiplex PCR using the deep immunoSEQ assay. Genomic DNA extracted from each cell subset was distributed evenly over all wells of several immunoSEQ 96-well plates, and each plate served as one replicate. For sorted subsets, each replicate PCR was loaded with approximately 200 ng genomic DNA, equivalent to 32,000 or so T cell genomes. The purified libraries were quantified using a Qubit 3.0 fluorometer, sized with a Bioanalyzer 2100, and then quantified again using the KAPA Library Quantification kit. Every immunoSEQ 96-well plate was sequenced on a separate single-read 150-cycle Illumina NextSeq 550 flow cell. The paper's processing steps were these. The immunoSEQ output contained only junctional sequences without quality scores, so filtering could not match that applied to full-length reads. Sequences were annotated with PyIR, a Python wrapper for IgBLAST v1.9, using IMGT germline references to assign V/J genes and CDR3. Any read was removed if the V/J assignment was weak (E-value above 1e-6), the CDR3 was missing, or the read contained stop codons, out-of-frame junctions, or ambiguous translated residues. V3J clonotypes were defined as sequences sharing an identical inferred V gene, J gene, and CDR3 amino acid sequence. Percentage overlap between repertoires was calculated by dividing the number of shared unique clonotypes by the size of the smaller repertoire. RTK rarefaction, the Chao1 estimator, and Recon v2.1 estimates of unobserved clonotypes were used to assess repertoire richness. Generation probabilities for all TCRbeta clonotypes obtained by the gDNA method from a handful of donors were computed using OLGA. In TCRdb, the immuneACCESS table is reduced to in-frame sequences with V and J assigned. These tables do not hold every clone; where another copy was compared, an unresolved V gene accounts for under half, and the others remain unexplained. For V, J and clone size, that table is used; D and trimming come from the DNA. The sample data list around 2.1 million clones, and under 95% of these were observed just once. Clones ranked in the top ten supply under 2% of the sample.

The study at large found these results: Sampling was restricted to blood, and TCR repertoires in tissues likely differ from the TCR repertoires found in blood. Compared with non-shared clonotypes, clonotypes shared by all four sorted-subset donors had higher generation probabilities. Based on pairwise subsampling, the degree of clonotype sharing among donors was expected to be affected by sequencing depth. Rarefaction of sorted-subset datasets indicated incomplete sequencing despite the large sequencing depth. Naive subsets generally had larger estimated clonotype richness than memory subsets. Sharing across a few donors was observed for around 5% of naive CD4, over 3% of naive CD8, 2.3% of memory CD4, and roughly 0.4% of memory CD8 clonotypes. Because the study included only a small number of donors, the genetic and exposure-history diversity represented was limited.

CD8 naive samples were CD45RO-negative cells positively selected for CCR7, giving a CD45RA+CCR7+ population that excluded TemRA cells. Healthy HIV-negative adults with no recently reported acute infections or vaccinations were included as donors. Only Caucasian adults living in Nashville, Tennessee, USA were represented among the donors. Blood was obtained by leukapheresis, after which PBMCs were separated by Ficoll-Histopaque density gradient centrifugation and cryopreserved in liquid nitrogen vapor phase. Purity and quantity of every magnetically sorted T cell population were checked by analytical flow cytometry. Genomic DNA was isolated from each sorted fraction and quantified by UV absorbance on a Nanodrop 2000c. As regards this clone: Its antigen is not yet known. Nothing much larger sits one base from this clone, and base qualities are not available.

Unmatched junction bases come to 3, with V trimmed by 2 bases and J by 0 bases. The cysteine opens and the phenylalanine closes a CDR3 of 16 amino acids. The retained sequence is limited to the CDR3, 48 bases, with the frame set at the first base. CDR1 is given as MNHEY and CDR2 as SMNVEV, both from the germline V gene (reference sequence). Sequenced input: naive CD8+ T cells from PBMCs. The sample's cell subset or site, from its label and the paper: CD45RA+CCR7+. The chain employs TRBV27 and TRBJ2-1, and 8 bases in between align with TRBD1. This receptor was taken from a man between 18 and 35 years old in good health. Some clones in this sample may be carry-over from other donors' samples. The CDR3 corresponds to CASSLLGTGSYNEQFF. Read as DNA, the sequence is TGTGCCAGCAGTTTACTTGGGACAGGCTCCTACAATGAGCAGTTCTTC.